One and the same sample provided the 26 T cell receptor beta chains below, sequenced in a study of shared clonotypes between healthy human individuals. Sequenced by immunoSEQ multiplex PCR; TCRdb stores in-frame clones only, minus some. The sample includes some 1,900,000 clones, 85% to 95% of them seen just once. CD8 cells regarded as naive lacked CD45RO, were positively chosen for CCR7, and omitted terminally differentiated effector memory CD45RA+ cells. Sample: naive CD8+ T cells sorted from blood. These receptors all come from a man younger than 35 in good health.

The chain has TRBV7-6 and TRBJ2-7; 9 nucleotides agree with TRBD2. The CDR3 length is 16 residues. Losses at the gene ends were 5 bases for V and 7 bases for J; bases not matched to a gene: 15. Germline assignment: CDR1 SGHVS and CDR2 FNYEAQ. CDR3 loop: CASSPLLIAGVWEQYF. CDR3 coding DNA: TGTGCCAGCAGCCCCCTACTCATAGCGGGAGTATGGGAGCAGTACTTC.

This sequence joins TRBV11-3 and TRBJ1-3; D is ambiguous. The CDR3 is made up of 12 amino acids. V gave up 4 bases and J gave up 3 bases, with 4 bases separating them. Germline V CDR1 and CDR2: SGHNT, YENEEA. CDR3 in DNA: TGTGCCAGCAGCTCGGATGGAAACACCATATATTTT. Its protein is CASSSDGNTIYF. The complete variable domain, with remaining parts taken from reference TRBV11-3 and TRBJ1-3, reads EAGVVQSPRYKIIEKKQPVAFWCNPISGHNTLYWYLQNLGQGPELLIRYENEEAVDDSQLPKDRFSAERLKGVDSTLKIQPAELGDSAVYLCASSSDGNTIYFGEGSWLTVV.

This chain links TRBV4-1 with TRBJ2-6; TRBD1 matches 9 bases. The V gene end was trimmed by 5 bases and the J gene end by 0 bases; junction bases not matched to a gene: 14. Germline CDR1 MGHRA, CDR2 YSYEKL. The CDR3 extends over 20 amino acids. In DNA, the CDR3 is TGCGCCAGCAGCGCAGGACAGGGGAATTTTAGGGGCTCTGGGGCCAACGTCCTGACTTTC. It codes for CASSAGQGNFRGSGANVLTF.

The chain combines TRBV7-9 with TRBJ2-2; 13 nucleotides match TRBD2. V dropped 4 bases and J dropped 4; count of bases not matched to a gene: 3. Germline V gene data show CDR1 as SEHNR and CDR2 as FQNEAQ (reference sequence). The CDR3 is made up of 16 amino acids. CDR3 nucleotide sequence: TGTGCCAGCAGCTCGGGACTAGCGGGACCCACCGGGGAGCTGTTTTTT. It encodes CASSSGLAGPTGELFF.

V is TRBV21-1 and J is TRBJ2-1; the table's D call, TRBD2, has no DNA check behind it. TRBV21-1 is listed as a pseudogene. This CDR3 spans 13 amino acids. The CDR3 DNA reads as TGTGCCAGCAGCTTCCGTCTGATGAGGAGTCAGTTCTTC. This sequence encodes CASSFRLMRSQFF.

V is TRBV25-1 and J is TRBJ2-7, with 13 nucleotides matching TRBD2. Germline CDR1 is MGHDK and CDR2 is SYGVNS. There are 14 residues in the CDR3. V lost 6 bases and J lost 10; bases outside the gene matches: 9. The CDR3 protein is CASSGGGLAGAQYF. The CDR3 bases are TGTGCCAGCAGCGGGGGAGGACTAGCGGGAGCCCAGTACTTC.

The rearrangement uses TRBV11-3 and TRBJ2-7, with TRBD2 as a possible D gene (5 bases). V lost 2 bases, J lost 0 bases, and 8 bases lay in between. In germline, CDR1 is SGHNT, CDR2 YENEEA. The CDR3 is 14 amino acids. The CDR3 spells CASSLSGISYEQYF. For the CDR3, the DNA is TGTGCCAGCAGCTTATCGGGAATCTCCTACGAGCAGTACTTC.

The chain has TRBV11-2 and TRBJ1-2; possibly TRBD1 for D (6 bases). Trimming cost V 0 bases and J 4 bases, with 12 bases left between them. CDR3 length: 15 amino acids. CDR1 is SGHAT, CDR2 FQNNGV, per germline. In nucleotides, the CDR3 is TGTGCCAGCAGCTTAGAGGTCACAGGGATCTATGGCTACACCTTC. This encodes CASSLEVTGIYGYTF.

The chain has TRBV27 and TRBJ2-7, with D perhaps TRBD1 (6 bases). CDR1 MNHEY and CDR2 SMNVEV come from the germline V gene (reference sequence). The CDR3 is made up of 13 amino acids. Trimming removed 3 bases at V and 2 bases at J, with 8 bases between. DNA of the CDR3: TGTGCCAGCAGTTTTAACAGGGCCTACGAGCAGTACTTC. Protein product: CASSFNRAYEQYF.

The chain combines TRBV7-9 with TRBJ2-1, with D perhaps TRBD1 (6 bases). This CDR3 contains 13 residues. The germline V and J ends were trimmed by 1 base and 10 bases, with 11 bases remaining between them. CDR1 SEHNR and CDR2 FQNEAQ come from the germline V gene (reference sequence). The CDR3 bases are TGTGCCAGCAGCTTAGGGAATGGGGGCGAGCAGTTCTTC. It translates to CASSLGNGGEQFF.

This chain links TRBV30 with TRBJ1-2; D unclear. CDR1 is GTSNPN, CDR2 SVGIG, per germline (reference sequence). This CDR3 is built from 14 residues. Trimming pared 1 base from V and 4 bases from J, leaving 13 bases between. CDR3 coding DNA: TGTGCCTGGAGTGAAGGGCCAGTCGCCTATGGCTACACCTTC. Translated, it gives CAWSEGPVAYGYTF.

The chain couples TRBV27 to TRBJ1-2; the D is unclear. With 3 bases removed from V and 5 bases from J, the gap between germline ends came to 16 bases. This CDR3 spans 15 amino acids. Germline CDR1 MNHEY, CDR2 SMNVEV (reference sequence). CDR3 sequence: CASSFVEGALYGYTF. In DNA form, the CDR3 reads TGTGCCAGCAGTTTTGTGGAGGGAGCACTTTATGGCTACACCTTC.

This rearrangement joins TRBV9 to TRBJ1-4; D unresolved. CDR3 length: 15 amino acids. V lost 0 bases and J 10 bases, leaving 16 bases between the germline ends. Germline V gene sequence: CDR1 SGDLS, CDR2 YYNGEE. The CDR3 sequence is CASSVEMGGSGKLFF. In nucleotides, the CDR3 is TGTGCCAGCAGCGTAGAGATGGGAGGTTCTGGAAAACTGTTTTTT.

V gene TRBV9 combines with J gene TRBJ2-3, with TRBD2 matching over 13 bases. The CDR3 totals 18 residues. Germline trimming cut 1 base from V and 1 base from J; bases unmatched to any gene: 6. Looked up from germline, CDR1 is SGDLS and CDR2 is YYNGEE. The CDR3 nucleotides are TGTGCCAGCAGCGTACCACTAGCGGGGGGGCCAGGCACAGATACGCAGTATTTT. Translating it yields CASSVPLAGGPGTDTQYF.

V usage is TRBV10-2 and J usage is TRBJ2-1, with TRBD2 matching over 9 bases. The V gene end was trimmed by 7 bases and the J gene end by 4 bases; junction bases not matched to a gene: 5. This CDR3 comprises 14 residues. In germline, CDR1 is WSHSY, CDR2 SAAADI. The CDR3 DNA reads TGCGCCAGCACTACTAGCGGGCCTTACAATGAGCAGTTCTTC. It specifies CASTTSGPYNEQFF.

The rearrangement links TRBV6-6 to TRBJ2-3; D uncertain. V shed 8 bases and J shed 3 bases, with 15 bases lying between them. The CDR3 runs to 14 residues. Germline assignment: CDR1 MNHNY and CDR2 SVGAGI (reference sequence). CDR3: CASAPTGVTDTQYF. CDR3 nucleotide sequence: TGTGCCAGCGCCCCAACTGGAGTGACAGATACGCAGTATTTT.

The chain combines TRBV2 with TRBJ2-2, with TRBD2 matching over 7 bases. Germline V CDR1 and CDR2: SNHLY, FYNNEI. Trimming took 6 bases from V and 7 from J; bases not matched to a gene: 17. The CDR3 is 17 amino acids. CDR3 DNA: TGTGCCAGCAGGGCCGGGGAGGGGCGCTCCTTGGTCGGGGAGCTGTTTTTT. This translates into CASRAGEGRSLVGELFF.

This chain links TRBV2 with TRBJ2-6, with D maybe TRBD1 (5 bases). With 6 bases removed from V and 4 bases from J, the gap between germline ends came to 10 bases. Germline V CDR1 and CDR2: SNHLY, FYNNEI. The CDR3 has 14 residues. CDR3 in amino acids: CASSGQLGANVLTF. CDR3 DNA: TGTGCCAGCAGCGGACAACTCGGGGCCAACGTCCTGACTTTC.

This rearrangement joins TRBV7-8 to TRBJ2-5; a possible D gene is TRBD1 (6 bases). The V end was cut by 8 bases, the J end by 1 base, with 11 bases between. This CDR3 spans 13 amino acids. The germline V gene has CDR1 SGHVS and CDR2 FQNEAQ. The CDR3 sequence is CASVEGVQETQYF. The CDR3, as DNA: TGTGCCAGCGTTGAGGGGGTCCAAGAGACCCAGTACTTC.

Points on this clone: Distinct nucleotide sequences in the sample also encode this CDR3. The gene calls are TRBV28 and TRBJ1-1; D call uncertain. Trimming removed 3 bases from V and 0 bases from J, with 8 bases in between. From germline, CDR1 is MDHEN and CDR2 SYDVKM. The CDR3 is 14 residues long. CDR3: CASSFWVMNTEAFF. CDR3 DNA: TGTGCCAGCAGTTTCTGGGTTATGAACACTGAAGCTTTCTTT. Based on the CDR3 plus reference TRBV28 and TRBJ1-1, the full variable domain is DVKVTQSSRYLVKRTGEKVFLECVQDMDHENMFWYRQDPGLGLRLIYFSYDVKMKEKGDIPEGYSVSREKKERFSLILESASTNQTSMYLCASSFWVMNTEAFFGQGTRLTVV.

A word on this clone: The sample holds other DNA sequences that translate to the same CDR3. The chain employs TRBV6-6 and TRBJ2-7; D is perhaps TRBD2 (5 bases). Germline assignment: CDR1 MNHNY and CDR2 SVGAGI (reference sequence). The CDR3 loop spans 14 amino acids. V lost 2 bases, J lost 3 bases, and 11 bases lay in between. CDR3 residues: CASSYGGPGYEQYF. The CDR3 DNA reads as TGTGCCAGCAGTTACGGCGGGCCTGGCTACGAGCAGTACTTC.

The genes are TRBV30 and TRBJ2-1, with D uncertain. The CDR3 is 13 residues long. Looked up from germline, CDR1 is GTSNPN and CDR2 is SVGIG (reference sequence). V lost 0 bases and J lost 6, with 9 bases in between. The CDR3 coding sequence is TGTGCCTGGAGTGTCTCGTCCCCCAATGAGCAGTTCTTC. Protein product: CAWSVSSPNEQFF. Full variable domain (outside the CDR3, taken from reference TRBV30 and TRBJ2-1): SQTIHQWPATLVQPVGSPLSLECTVEGTSNPNLYWYRQAAGRGLQLLFYSVGIGQISSEVPQNLSASRPQDRQFILSSKKLLLSDSGFYLCAWSVSSPNEQFFGPGTRLTVL.

The CDR3 loop is CASSLVGGGVGNYNEQFF. DNA for the CDR3: TGTGCCAGCAGCTTAGTGGGAGGAGGAGTCGGTAATTACAATGAGCAGTTCTTC. The chain links TRBV7-9 to TRBJ2-1; D perhaps matches TRBD2 (6 bases). Germline assignment: CDR1 SEHNR and CDR2 FQNEAQ (reference sequence). Trimming shortened V by 1 base and J by 4 bases, and 20 bases separated the two germline ends. The CDR3 is 18 amino acids.

The chain couples TRBV27 to TRBJ2-7, with D uncertain. This CDR3 region has 11 residues. The V and J ends lost 3 bases and 6 bases respectively, with 6 bases between them. Germline V CDR1 and CDR2: MNHEY, SMNVEV (reference sequence). CDR3 in DNA: TGTGCCAGCAGTTTCCTGAGCGAGCAGTACTTC. Translation: CASSFLSEQYF.

The chain is built from TRBV11-2 and TRBJ1-2; D possibly corresponds to TRBD1 (5 bases). V shed 0 bases and J shed 4 bases, with 15 bases lying between them. The length of the CDR3 is 16 residues. From germline, CDR1 is SGHAT and CDR2 FQNNGV. DNA for the CDR3: TGTGCCAGCAGCTTAGACGTGGGTGAGGGGACCTATGGCTACACCTTC. Its translation: CASSLDVGEGTYGYTF.

The chain employs TRBV7-9 and TRBJ2-1; 7 nucleotides align to TRBD2. V dropped 4 bases and J dropped 10; count of bases not matched to a gene: 4. Germline V gene data show CDR1 as SEHNR and CDR2 as FQNEAQ (reference sequence). The length of the CDR3 is 12 residues. CDR3 sequence (DNA): TGTGCCAGCAGCTGGGCACTAGCGGAGCAGTTCTTC. Protein sequence: CASSWALAEQFF.